Listed here are 15 T cell receptor beta chains from one sample, sequenced in a study of cytomegalovirus exposure and HLA in healthy donors. The PCR employed 60 Vbeta primers together with 13 Jbeta primers. Profiled with immunoSEQ multiplex PCR; TCRdb holds only in-frame clones, not every one. The sample lists 170,000 or so clones; 75% to 90% were seen once. Sequenced material: PBMCs. All receptors derive from a woman younger than 30 in good health and CMV-seronegative.

V usage is TRBV5-6 and J usage is TRBJ1-6; no firm D call. This CDR3 region has 12 residues. Trimming shortened V by 5 bases and J by 9 bases, and 9 bases separated the two germline ends. CDR1 and CDR2 from the germline V gene are SGHDT and YYEEEE. The CDR3 DNA follows: TGTGCCAGCAGATCTACAGTTTCACCCCTCCACTTT. Translating gives CASRSTVSPLHF.

Comment on this clone: The sample contains more than one DNA sequence encoding this CDR3. The chain uses TRBV28 and TRBJ2-7; D uncertain. Trimming took off 5 bases at V and 4 bases at J, with 3 bases between the two ends. The CDR3 covers 10 residues. Germline V lookup: CDR1 MDHEN, CDR2 SYDVKM. The CDR3 DNA reads as TGTGCCAGCAGTCGGTACGAGCAGTACTTC. This translates into CASSRYEQYF.

The chain uses TRBV2 and TRBJ1-2, with a possible D match to TRBD1 (5 bases). V shed 6 bases and J shed 8 bases, with 19 bases lying between them. CDR3 length: 14 residues. Germline V gene sequence: CDR1 SNHLY, CDR2 FYNNEI. The CDR3 region is CASRPTAGLKGYTF. The CDR3 nucleotides read TGTGCCAGCAGGCCCACGGCAGGGCTAAAAGGCTACACCTTC.

This chain uses TRBV27 with TRBJ2-1, with 11 bases fitting TRBD2. The CDR3 length is 16 residues. The germline CDR1 and CDR2 sequences are MNHEY and SMNVEV (reference sequence). Unmatched junction bases numbered 8, after V lost 3 bases and J lost 7 bases. The CDR3 DNA follows: TGTGCCAGCAGTTTCGCCCTAGCGGGAGGTCGTAATGAGCAGTTCTTC. Protein product: CASSFALAGGRNEQFF.

The chain is built from TRBV27 and TRBJ2-2; 13 positions agree with TRBD2. The CDR3 is 17 amino acids. Looked up from germline, CDR1 is MNHEY and CDR2 is SMNVEV (reference sequence). The ends lost 7 bases at V and 3 bases at J; junction bases unmatched: 8. CDR3 sequence reads: CASTDGTSGVYTGELFF. Here the CDR3 DNA reads TGTGCCAGCACAGATGGGACTAGCGGGGTTTACACCGGGGAGCTGTTTTTT.

This clone was detected once. The chain employs TRBV9 and TRBJ2-1, with TRBD2 matching 12 bases. With V trimmed by 1 base and J by 6 bases, 2 bases remained unmatched. The V gene's germline CDR1 is SGDLS and CDR2 YYNGEE. The CDR3 is 15 amino acids. As DNA, the CDR3 is TGTGCCAGCAGCGTACTAGCGGGAGGGCCCAATGAGCAGTTCTTC. Translation gives CASSVLAGGPNEQFF. The full variable domain, with the rest looked up from reference TRBV9 and TRBJ2-1, is DSGVTQTPKHLITATGQRVTLRCSPRSGDLSVYWYQQSLDQGLQFLIQYYNGEERAKGNILERFSAQQFPDLHSELNLSSLELGDSALYFCASSVLAGGPNEQFFGPGTRLTVL.

The rearrangement joins TRBV5-1 to TRBJ2-3; 11 bases are shared with TRBD2. This CDR3 has 17 amino acids. The germline CDR1 and CDR2 sequences are SGHRS and YFSETQ. The ends lost 4 bases at V and 6 bases at J; junction bases unmatched: 13. The CDR3 coding sequence is TGCGCCAGCAGCCCCCTTAGCGGGAGGGCCACGGGGGATACGCAGTATTTT. Its translation is CASSPLSGRATGDTQYF.

This chain links TRBV5-3 with TRBJ2-1, with D perhaps matching TRBD1 (5 bases). TRBV5-3 carries the ORF label, with uncertain function. This CDR3 contains 14 residues. Between the trimmed V and J ends, which lost 0 bases and 7 bases, there was a span of 11 bases. The CDR3 nucleotides are TGTGCCAGAAGCTTGGGCTATCAGGGAAATGAGCAGTTCTTC. Encoded protein: CARSLGYQGNEQFF.

The V and J genes are TRBV28 and TRBJ1-2; D uncertain. Germline-derived CDR1 and CDR2 are MDHEN and SYDVKM. The CDR3 is 14 residues long. V lost 8 bases and J lost 0, with 13 bases in between. Here the CDR3 reads CASVRGGTNYGYTF. In DNA, the CDR3 is TGTGCCAGCGTTCGGGGAGGAACTAACTATGGCTACACCTTC.

This clone was seen only a few times. The genes are TRBV6-5 and TRBJ1-1; D is perhaps TRBD1 (6 bases). V was pared by 6 bases and J by 0 bases, with 14 bases between. This CDR3 has 15 residues. Germline CDR1 MNHEY, CDR2 SVGAGI. The CDR3 DNA follows: TGTGCCAGCAGCCGGGACACGGGATTGAACACTGAAGCTTTCTTT. Translating gives CASSRDTGLNTEAFF.

The J gene is TRBJ1-5, the V gene TRBV9; D is unresolved. The CDR3 loop spans 14 amino acids. The ends were cut back, 0 bases at V and 4 bases at J, with 8 bases in the middle. Germline V gene sequence: CDR1 SGDLS, CDR2 YYNGEE. The CDR3 region is CASSVGETNQPQHF. The CDR3 nucleotides read TGTGCCAGCAGCGTAGGGGAGACTAATCAGCCCCAGCATTTT.

The chain employs TRBV5-1 and TRBJ1-1, with TRBD1 matching 8 bases. Germline V gene lookup returns CDR1 SGHRS and CDR2 YFSETQ. This CDR3 region has 14 residues. V lost 4 bases, J lost 1 base, and 3 bases stayed unmatched. CDR3 sequence (DNA): TGCGCCAGCAGCCAACAGGGGGGGAACACTGAAGCTTTCTTT. Protein sequence: CASSQQGGNTEAFF.

This chain joins TRBV9 and TRBJ1-5, with 7 nucleotides matching TRBD1. The ends lost 3 bases at V and 5 bases at J; junction bases unmatched: 14. The CDR3 is 17 amino acids. Germline CDR1 is SGDLS and CDR2 is YYNGEE. The CDR3 region is CASSARDSIGVDQPQHF. The CDR3 DNA reads as TGTGCCAGCAGCGCCCGGGACAGTATCGGGGTGGATCAGCCCCAGCATTTT.

The chain has TRBV2 and TRBJ2-1, with 9 bases identical to TRBD2. Looked up from germline, CDR1 is SNHLY and CDR2 is FYNNEI. Unmatched junction bases numbered 12, after V lost 8 bases and J lost 10 bases. CDR3 size: 14 residues. This chain's CDR3 is CASRTRSGRIEQFF. DNA for the CDR3: TGTGCCAGCCGGACTCGCAGCGGGAGGATAGAGCAGTTCTTC.

The chain couples TRBV5-1 to TRBJ2-1; TRBD2 matches at 11 bases. Germline lookup yields CDR1 SGHRS and CDR2 YFSETQ. The CDR3 contains 15 residues. V shed 1 base, J shed 6 bases, and the junction held 3 bases outside the gene matches. The DNA of the CDR3 is TGCGCCAGCAGCTTGTTAGCGGGGGGGCCCAATGAGCAGTTCTTC. It encodes CASSLLAGGPNEQFF.